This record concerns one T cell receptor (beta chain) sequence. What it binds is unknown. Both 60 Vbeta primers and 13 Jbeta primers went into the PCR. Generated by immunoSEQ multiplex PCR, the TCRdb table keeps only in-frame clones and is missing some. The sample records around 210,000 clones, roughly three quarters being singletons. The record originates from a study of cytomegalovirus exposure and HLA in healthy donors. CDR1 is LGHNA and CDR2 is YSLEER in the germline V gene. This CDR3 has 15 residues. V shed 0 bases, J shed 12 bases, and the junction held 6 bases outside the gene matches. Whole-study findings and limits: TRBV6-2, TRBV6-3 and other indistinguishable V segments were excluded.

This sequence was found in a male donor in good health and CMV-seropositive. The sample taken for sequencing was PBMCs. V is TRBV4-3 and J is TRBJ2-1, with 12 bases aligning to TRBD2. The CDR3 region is CASSQEASGRALQFF. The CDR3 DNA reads TGCGCCAGCAGCCAAGAAGCTAGCGGGAGGGCCTTGCAGTTCTTC.